This T cell receptor (beta chain) was sequenced in a study of cytomegalovirus exposure and HLA in healthy donors (dated by TCRdb to about 2017). Study-level background: According to an earlier analysis of a few hundred of the donors, 150 million to 200 million T cells yielded 117 million unique TCR beta sequences and 276 Gb of sequence data. An early release covering roughly 640 HLA-typed donors comprised around 300 gigabases of sequencing data and approximately 80 million unique TCR sequences. The genetic ancestry cluster associated with self-reported Caucasian donors included around 76% of the 350 to 500 genotyped donors. The study aimed to test whether cataloging public T cell receptors could reveal signatures of past pathogen exposure. The study used immunosequencing to profile the T cell repertoires of some 600 subjects and linked those repertoires to cytomegalovirus serostatus. Besides the first cohort of 666 subjects, a separate validation cohort made up of 120 different subjects was used. High-throughput TCR immunosequencing, statistical association of individual TCRs with disease status, and machine learning were combined to predict cytomegalovirus infection status. A later analysis re-examined previously published TCR beta repertoires from several hundred donors and added high-resolution HLA genotyping to investigate patterns of TCR occurrence. Rather than drawing on any new phenotypic data, the later analysis identified candidate immune exposures from TCR beta sequences and the way those sequences occurred across donors. An earlier analysis of 587 of the donors used high-throughput TCR beta sequencing to judge whether each TCR beta V gene segment behaved as functional or pseudogenic. Donor age, sex, ethnicity and CMV serostatus were collected together with the repertoire data. In a later genetic analysis, genome-wide SNP genotypes for about 65% of the roughly 670 donors were used, and that subset was treated as a discovery cohort. All discovery cohort repertoires had been generated on a single sequencing platform. Both class I and class II loci were covered by HLA typing, at four-digit resolution. The number of typed donors differed by locus: about 629-630 for A, B, C, DRB1 and DQB1; 522 for DQA1; some 590 for DPA1; and roughly 470 for DPB1. Four or five DR-DQ haplotypes were handled as single units for association and clustering because linkage in the cohort was strong. Across roughly 420 genotyped donors of the cohort, an average of about 240,000 unique TCR beta nucleotide sequences per donor were sequenced, and roughly a sixth of those sequences were non-productive. Paper-wide results and their limitations: According to a later analysis, TCR association rates differed among HLA loci, with DRB1 alleles showing the most associated TCRs and HLA-C alleles showing the fewest. Linkage disequilibrium might explain the correlated functional status among segregating V segments, but an unknown experimental factor could not be ruled out. In an earlier analysis of more than 500 of the donors, most TCR beta V segments appeared in productive rearrangements about 87% or about 30% of the time, broadly matching IMGT annotations. The classifier was reported to diagnose cytomegalovirus status with high specificity and sensitivity in both the original cohort and the validation cohort. The presence/absence analyses assumed that sequencing depth was roughly uniform across donors, and that assumption may not be true. A further reported finding was that TCR beta sequences accurately predicted the HLA-A and HLA-B alleles for most subjects in the first cohort. Because the 87-base-pair reads could not distinguish some IMGT-functional V segments, including TRBV6-2 and TRBV6-3, those segments were excluded. Most CMV-associated TCR beta chains appeared to be HLA-restricted in a later analysis, and the HLA associations seemed to be driven largely by CMV exposure. The authors suggested that the approach could potentially be generalized to other disease states and immunological phenotypes. Because HLA typing was missing for some donors at each locus, association tests included only the typed subset. Only TCR beta chains were sequenced in this cohort, and the absence of alpha or paired-chain data limited detectable features. A later analysis found that HLA-associated TCR beta chains were more clonally expanded and had lower generation probabilities than equally common non-associated chains. The study gave a list of some 150 TCR beta chains associated with cytomegalovirus. Compared with the roughly 600-donor mean, donors in an Asian-associated ancestry cluster had fewer N-insertions in productive TCRs, according to a later genetic analysis. A cluster of highly shared sequence variants was judged likely to be a technical artifact of the sequencing pipeline. At a false discovery rate of 0.05, a later analysis linked around 17,000 TCR beta sequences to specific HLA alleles. Most TCR sequences were observed very rarely across donors, whereas some public TCRs were present in many individuals. In vitro tests confirmed that a few of the cytomegalovirus-associated TCR beta chains recognize cytomegalovirus antigens. Several of the top co-occurrence clusters appeared to be linked to parvovirus B19, influenza, CMV and Epstein-Barr virus, according to a later analysis. Assigning TCR associations to individual alleles was difficult when HLA alleles, especially DR and DQ, strongly co-occurred. An association between a missense DCLRE1C variant and V-gene and J-gene trimming of TCR beta chains was found in a later genetic analysis and replicated in an independent cohort. Because counts were too low, seventeen rarely observed V segments, including chromosome 9 orphons, were excluded from the earlier analysis of 587 of the donors. For the cohort, immune exposure information was limited to CMV serostatus.

The V end gives up 4 bases and the J end 1 base, leaving 14 bases in the junction not matched to a gene. CDR1 and CDR2 are read off the germline V gene (reference sequence) as SEHNR and FQNEAQ. The CDR3 starts with the cysteine, ends with the phenylalanine, and has 18 residues. CDR3 DNA only is kept here, 54 bases in frame from base 1. As concerns this clone: What this receptor recognizes is not known. Base qualities are not recorded, but no much larger clone differs from it by a single base.

The cohort was made up of 500 to 800 healthy bone marrow donors. All cohort members were sampled while nominally healthy, although unrecorded immune exposures were likely present. The donor was CMV seronegative and belonged to the group of around 400 seronegative cohort members. Every donor gave a peripheral blood sample, and the peripheral blood mononuclear cells from that sample were used for TCR beta sequencing. Genomic DNA extraction from the blood cell samples was performed with the Qiagen DNeasy Blood Extraction Kit. Library preparation was by the immunoSEQ multiplex PCR assay. The multiplex PCR relied on a mix of 60 forward primers for TCR Vbeta segments and 13 reverse primers for TCR Jbeta segments. The CDR3 region of rearranged TCR beta genes was amplified from genomic DNA by a multiplex PCR assay. The amplified TCR beta libraries were sequenced on the Illumina HiSeq System as 87-base-pair reads. For the original study's pipeline: A later analysis counted around 72 million unique TCR beta chains across the 500 to 850 repertoires, and 9.5 million to 11 million of these chains were shared by at least two donors. A nearest-neighbor algorithm error-corrected the raw reads and collapsed the reads into unique sequences, merging closely related sequences to remove PCR and sequencing errors. Alignment of CDR3 sequences to IMGT reference sequences was used to assign V, D and J gene segments. For a sequence to be retained, a match of at least six nucleotides to both a V gene segment and a J gene segment was required. Rearrangements were classified as productive when the CDR3 lacked stop codons and remained in frame with V and J, and all other rearrangements were classified as non-productive. Following IMGT convention, CDR3 was defined as the stretch from the second conserved V-encoded cysteine up to the conserved J-encoded phenylalanine. The earlier analysis of 500 to 750 of the donors excluded any sequence lacking an unambiguous match to a single V gene segment. An earlier analysis of a few hundred of the donors classified V segments as functional when productive rearrangements were above 56.7% and as segregating when the standard deviation between donors was above 5%. A statistical classification framework was developed to diagnose cytomegalovirus status using the catalog of TCR beta chain sequences. A later analysis assigned V and J genes by comparing TCR nucleotide sequences with IMGT/GENE-DB human TR gene sequences. In a later analysis, CDR3 sequences and most-parsimonious VDJ recombination scenarios were assigned using the TCRdist pipeline. A later analysis defined each TCR beta chain by its CDR3 amino acid sequence plus V-gene family, and excluded reads lacking a unique V-gene family. To address suspected cross-contamination and a sequencing artifact, a later analysis removed under 600 highly shared, low-generation-probability nucleotide sequences. In a later analysis, a clonal expansion index was calculated for each public chain from normalized within-repertoire ranks of inferred template counts. A later analysis computed generation probabilities with a VDJ recombination model fitted to out-of-frame rearrangements, and checked the results against IGoR. In a later analysis, hypergeometric tests were used to score TCR-TCR, TCR-HLA and TCR-CMV co-occurrence, with a repertoire-size bias correction applied to TCR pairs. In a later analysis, false discovery rates were estimated by permuting HLA or CMV assignments 20 times. In a later analysis, co-occurring TCRs were grouped using DBSCAN, and TCRdist sequence similarity was added for clustering within HLA-allele-positive subsets. For co-occurrence clustering, repertoires with fewer than 30,000 or more than 120,000 public chains were excluded, along with roughly 5 repertoires with anomalous nucleotide sharing. The table was pulled from immuneACCESS by TCRdb, which kept in-frame rearrangements only. Such tables lose some clones; where checked, under half of the loss comes from unresolved V genes, and the rest has no known cause. Clone size and V and J calls were adopted from that table, with D and trimming inferred from the DNA. Recorded for this sample are over 130,000 clones; approximately 80% of them occurred a single time. 2% to 2.5% of the sample is taken by the ten largest.

The V and J segments used are TRBV7-9 and TRBJ2-5; 8 of the junction bases match TRBD2. Sequencing was performed on PBMCs. This clonotype originated in a man aged 45-65 years in good health and CMV-seronegative. The encoded CDR3 is CASSSRGGLAIIQETQYF. DNA sequence: TGTGCCAGCAGCTCCCGCGGGGGGCTAGCTATAATCCAAGAGACCCAGTACTTC.